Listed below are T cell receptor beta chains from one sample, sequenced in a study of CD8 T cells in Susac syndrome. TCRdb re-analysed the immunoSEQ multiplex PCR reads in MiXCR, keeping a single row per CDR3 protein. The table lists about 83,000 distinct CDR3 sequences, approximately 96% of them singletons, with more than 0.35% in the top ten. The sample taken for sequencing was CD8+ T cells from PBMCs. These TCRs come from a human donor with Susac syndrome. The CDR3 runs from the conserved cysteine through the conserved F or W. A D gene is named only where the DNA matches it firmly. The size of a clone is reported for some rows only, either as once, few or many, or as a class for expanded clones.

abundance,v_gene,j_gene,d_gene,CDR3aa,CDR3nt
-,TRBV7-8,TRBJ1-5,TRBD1,CASSSTRDRAGQPQHF,TGTGCCAGCAGCTCCACGCGGGACAGGGCGGGTCAGCCCCAGCATTTT
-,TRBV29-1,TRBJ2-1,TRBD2,CSVEGGRVYNEQFF,TGCAGCGTTGAGGGAGGGAGGGTCTACAATGAGCAGTTCTTC
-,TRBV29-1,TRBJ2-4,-,CSVETGLAKNIQYF,TGCAGCGTTGAAACAGGGCTAGCCAAAAACATTCAGTACTTC
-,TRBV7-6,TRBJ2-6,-,CASSLGPAEGANVLTF,TGTGCCAGCAGCCTCGGGCCGGCGGAAGGGGCCAACGTCCTGACTTTC
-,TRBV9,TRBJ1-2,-,CASSAGGGGYTF,TGTGCCAGCAGCGCCGGTGGGGGCGGCTACACCTTC
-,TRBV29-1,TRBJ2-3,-,CSVKDATDTQYF,TGCAGCGTTAAGGACGCCACAGATACGCAGTATTTT
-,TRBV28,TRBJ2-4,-,CASGVRGGVVKNIQYF,TGTGCCAGCGGCGTAAGGGGGGGTGTGGTCAAAAACATTCAGTACTTC
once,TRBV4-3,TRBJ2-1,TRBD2,CASSQSRAGLAGNEQFF,TGCGCCAGCAGCCAATCAAGGGCAGGACTAGCGGGCAATGAGCAGTTCTTC
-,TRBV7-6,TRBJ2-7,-,CASSLEIPGAHEQYF,TGTGCCAGCAGCTTAGAAATACCGGGGGCCCACGAGCAGTACTTC
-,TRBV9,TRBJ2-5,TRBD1,CASSKQGAQETQYF,TGTGCCAGCAGCAAACAGGGGGCCCAAGAGACCCAGTACTTC
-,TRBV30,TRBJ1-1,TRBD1,CACRQGMNTEAFF,TGTGCCTGCCGACAGGGCATGAACACTGAAGCTTTCTTT
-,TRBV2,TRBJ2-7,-,CASSEGRLGVNEQYF,TGTGCCAGCAGTGAAGGGCGACTAGGTGTGAACGAGCAGTACTTC